This TCR beta chain appears in the sequencing data of a study of blood T cell repertoires in COVID-19. Study summary: The origin of the acute and convalescent COVID-19 samples was the United States, Italy and Spain.

Grouping used clinical history reported by participants in a survey and questionnaire. In the authors' methods: By means of reference gene primer amplification, nucleated cell counts were estimated. Clones were sequenced by immunoSEQ multiplex PCR, and TCRdb holds only the in-frame ones, with some missing. That table furnishes V, J and clone size, whereas the DNA furnished D and trimming. This table holds under 300,000 clones, just under 85% found once. CDR3 length: 17 amino acids. Germline CDR1 KGHSH, CDR2 LQKENI. V was pared by 3 bases and J by 7 bases, with 12 bases of the junction left unmatched. Input material: PBMCs or T cells enriched from blood (not recorded which). This TCR derives from a man aged 35 to 55 who had recovered from COVID-19. This rearrangement joins TRBV18 to TRBJ2-1; 10 bases align to TRBD2. CDR3 loop: CASSPVRFSGRGNEQFF. CDR3 coding DNA: TGTGCCAGCTCACCGGTTCGCTTCAGCGGGAGGGGAAATGAGCAGTTCTTC.